This is a list of T cell receptor beta chains from one sample in a study of identical twins. Each CDR3 protein gets one entry after TCRdb re-called the 5' RACE reads with MiXCR. The sample has fewer than 900,000 distinct CDR3 sequences, 21% seen once. The same data also went into a second study, on T cells expressing NK-cell markers.

The sequencing input was PBMCs. Every receptor here comes from a young woman in good health. Each CDR3 is given with its conserved first and last residue. Expanded clones get a size class; other rows say once, few or many, or leave the size out.

>many|TRBJ1-1|TRBV20-1
CSARDPVVAFF
>-|TRBJ2-7|TRBV29-1
CSVPDGSGEQYF
>-|TRBJ2-2|TRBV11-3
CASSLWDRTGELFF
>-|TRBJ2-1|TRBV3-1
CASSQDKNEQFF
>-|TRBJ2-3|TRBV7-2
CASSAQAGGYTDTQYF
>few|TRBJ2-3|TRBV10-3
CAISESVTPSTDTQYF
>-|TRBJ2-7|TRBV10-3
CATQEGQGAYEQYF
>few|TRBJ1-2|TRBV7-3
CASSLNGNNYGYTF
>-|TRBJ2-1|TRBV10-3
CAISEGVSGYNEQFF
>-|TRBJ2-3|TRBV5-1
CASSSHQRAPPADTQYF
>-|TRBJ1-5|TRBV20-1
CSARRASNQPQHF
>few|TRBJ2-3|TRBV4-2
CASSRMRLAGGLTDTQYF
>-|TRBJ2-1|TRBV7-9
CASSPWTPGNEQFF
>-|TRBJ2-3|TRBV7-2
CASSPGHVTDTQYF
>few|TRBJ2-1|TRBV28
CASTDYRVRTEQFF
>many|TRBJ1-5|TRBV6-5
CASSYSSSVDQPQHF